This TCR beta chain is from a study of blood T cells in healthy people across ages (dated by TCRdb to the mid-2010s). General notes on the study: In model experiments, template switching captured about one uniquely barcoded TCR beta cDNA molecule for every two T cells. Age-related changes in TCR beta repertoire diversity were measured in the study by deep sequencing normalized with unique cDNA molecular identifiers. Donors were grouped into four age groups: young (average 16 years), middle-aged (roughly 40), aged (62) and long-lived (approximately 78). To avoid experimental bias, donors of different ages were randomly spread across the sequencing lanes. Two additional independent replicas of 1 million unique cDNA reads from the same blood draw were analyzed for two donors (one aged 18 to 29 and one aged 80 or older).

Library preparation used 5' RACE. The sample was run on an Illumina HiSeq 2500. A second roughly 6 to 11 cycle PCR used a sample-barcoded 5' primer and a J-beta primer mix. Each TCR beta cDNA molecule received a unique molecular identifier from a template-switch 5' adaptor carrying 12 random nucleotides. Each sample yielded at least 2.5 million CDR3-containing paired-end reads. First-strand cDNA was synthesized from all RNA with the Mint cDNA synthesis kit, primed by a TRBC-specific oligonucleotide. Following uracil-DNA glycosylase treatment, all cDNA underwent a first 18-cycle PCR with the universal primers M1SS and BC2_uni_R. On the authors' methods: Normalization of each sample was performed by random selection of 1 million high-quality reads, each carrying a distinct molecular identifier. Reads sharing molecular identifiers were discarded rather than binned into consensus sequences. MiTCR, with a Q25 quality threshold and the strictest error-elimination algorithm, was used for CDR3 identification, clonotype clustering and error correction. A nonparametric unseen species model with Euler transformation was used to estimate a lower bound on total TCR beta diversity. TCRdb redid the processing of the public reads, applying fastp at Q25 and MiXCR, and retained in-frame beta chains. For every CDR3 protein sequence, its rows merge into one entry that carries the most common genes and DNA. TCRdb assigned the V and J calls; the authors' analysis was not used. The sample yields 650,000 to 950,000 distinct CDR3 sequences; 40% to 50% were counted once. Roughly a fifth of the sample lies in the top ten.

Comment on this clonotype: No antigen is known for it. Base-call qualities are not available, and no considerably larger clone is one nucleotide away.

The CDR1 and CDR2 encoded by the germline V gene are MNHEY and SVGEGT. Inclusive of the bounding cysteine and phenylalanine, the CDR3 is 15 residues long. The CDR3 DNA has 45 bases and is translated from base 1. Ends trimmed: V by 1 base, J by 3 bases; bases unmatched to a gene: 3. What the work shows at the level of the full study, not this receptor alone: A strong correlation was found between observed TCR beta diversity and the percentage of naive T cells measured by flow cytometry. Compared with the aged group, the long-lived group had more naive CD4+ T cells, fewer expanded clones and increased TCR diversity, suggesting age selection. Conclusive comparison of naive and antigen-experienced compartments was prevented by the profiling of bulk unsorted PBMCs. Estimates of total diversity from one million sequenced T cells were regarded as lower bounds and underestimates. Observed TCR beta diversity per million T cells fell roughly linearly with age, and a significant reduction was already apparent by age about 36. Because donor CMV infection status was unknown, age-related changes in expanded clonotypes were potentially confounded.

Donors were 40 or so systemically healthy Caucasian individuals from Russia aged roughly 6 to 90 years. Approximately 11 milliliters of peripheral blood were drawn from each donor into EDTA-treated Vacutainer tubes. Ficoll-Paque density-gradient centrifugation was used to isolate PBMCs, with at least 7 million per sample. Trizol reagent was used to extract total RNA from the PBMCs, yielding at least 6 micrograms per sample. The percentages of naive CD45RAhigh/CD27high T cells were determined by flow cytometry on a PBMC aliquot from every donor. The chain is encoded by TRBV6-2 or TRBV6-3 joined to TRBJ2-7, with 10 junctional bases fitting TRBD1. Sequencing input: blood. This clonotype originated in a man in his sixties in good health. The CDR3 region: CASSYFGTGDYEQYF. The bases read TGTGCCAGCAGTTACTTCGGGACAGGGGACTACGAGCAGTACTTC.